These 13 T cell receptor beta chains share one sample of origin, sequenced in a study of blood T cell repertoires in COVID-19. Sequenced by immunoSEQ multiplex PCR; TCRdb stores in-frame clones only, minus some. The data hold just over 350,000 clones, with approximately 86% observed a single time. Sequences were obtained from peripheral blood. The receptors originated from a woman aged 55-69 years with COVID-19, enrolled during active disease.

The sample holds a few counts of this clone. This chain joins TRBV18 and TRBJ1-1; TRBD1 matches at 8 bases. CDR3 length equals 16 residues. Trimming at V came to 3 bases and at J to 1 base, leaving 7 bases not matched to a gene. Germline V gene data show CDR1 as KGHSH and CDR2 as LQKENI. The CDR3 spells CASSPTTGATNTEAFF. The DNA of the CDR3 is TGTGCCAGCTCACCCACGACAGGGGCTACGAACACTGAAGCTTTCTTT.

The chain recombines TRBV5-1 with TRBJ2-1, with D possibly being TRBD2 (6 bases). Germline CDR1 and CDR2: SGHRS and YFSETQ. The CDR3 is 14 residues long. V dropped 3 bases and J dropped 0 bases, with 7 bases sitting between them. The CDR3 loop is CASSSGSSYNEQFF. In nucleotides, the CDR3 is TGCGCCAGCAGCTCCGGGAGCTCCTACAATGAGCAGTTCTTC.

The genes are TRBV4-1 and TRBJ1-1; TRBD1 matches 8 bases. The CDR3 is made up of 15 amino acids. In germline, CDR1 is MGHRA, CDR2 YSYEKL. V was clipped by 4 bases and J by 3 bases; unmatched bases: 7. The CDR3 DNA sequence: TGCGCCAGCAGCCGGGCAGGGGGCGCTGACACTGAAGCTTTCTTT. Translated, it gives CASSRAGGADTEAFF.

The V call is TRBV9, the J call TRBJ2-7, with TRBD1 matching over 11 bases. Germline CDR1 SGDLS, CDR2 YYNGEE. Losses at the gene ends were 1 base for V and 7 bases for J; bases not matched to a gene: 16. This CDR3 spans 18 amino acids. CDR3 region: CASSVRPLGQGGSGEQYF. The DNA of the CDR3 is TGTGCCAGCAGCGTACGGCCCTTGGGACAGGGGGGTTCGGGGGAGCAGTACTTC.

V usage is TRBV11-2 and J usage is TRBJ2-5; TRBD1 is a possible D gene (6 bases). In germline, CDR1 is SGHAT, CDR2 FQNNGV. Trimming removed 5 bases at V and 1 base at J, with 23 bases between. CDR3 length: 18 amino acids. CDR3 in DNA: TGTGCCAGCAGCCAAACGTCGGTAGGACAGCCTTCCCAAGAGACCCAGTACTTC. Its translation is CASSQTSVGQPSQETQYF.

The J gene is TRBJ1-5, the V gene TRBV7-3; D unresolved. Trimming pared 5 bases from V and 2 bases from J, leaving 19 bases between. The CDR3 contains 17 residues. Germline V gene data show CDR1 as SGHTA and CDR2 as FQGTGA. The CDR3 DNA reads TGTGCCAGCAGCCCCCTCCCTGGACGGGAGGGCAATCAGCCCCAGCATTTT. The encoded protein is CASSPLPGREGNQPQHF.

The chain joins TRBV11-3 to TRBJ2-7; D is perhaps TRBD2 (5 bases). V lost 5 bases and J 7 bases, leaving 9 bases between the germline ends. Germline V CDR1 and CDR2: SGHNT, YENEEA. CDR3 length equals 11 residues. The CDR3: CASSRRGEQYF. CDR3 sequence (DNA): TGTGCCAGCAGCCGACGGGGTGAGCAGTACTTC.

The chain uses TRBV4-1 and TRBJ2-6; maybe TRBD2 (7 bases). Trimming removed 1 base at V and 2 bases at J, with 18 bases between. The germline V gene has CDR1 MGHRA and CDR2 YSYEKL. The CDR3 is 19 residues long. CDR3 sequence (DNA): TGCGCCAGCAGCCAAGTCAACAGGGAGGGGTTCGCTGGGGCCAACGTCCTGACTTTC. As protein: CASSQVNREGFAGANVLTF.

The chain joins TRBV11-1 to TRBJ2-2; TRBD2 is a possible D gene (6 bases). V gave up 7 bases and J gave up 2 bases, with 11 bases separating them. The CDR3 has 14 residues. Germline V gene sequence: CDR1 SGHAT, CDR2 FQDESV (reference sequence). CDR3 sequence reads: CASTPGLNTGELFF. For the CDR3, the DNA is TGTGCCAGCACTCCGGGACTTAACACCGGGGAGCTGTTTTTT.

The J gene is TRBJ2-1, the V gene TRBV30, with D perhaps matching TRBD1 (5 bases). CDR3 size: 14 residues. V was clipped by 2 bases and J by 1 base, with 9 bases between them. Germline CDR1 and CDR2: GTSNPN and SVGIG (reference sequence). CDR3: CAWSSQGSYNEQFF. DNA for the CDR3: TGTGCCTGGAGTTCCCAGGGATCCTACAATGAGCAGTTCTTC.

The rearrangement joins TRBV4-1 to TRBJ2-3, with 12 nucleotides matching TRBD2. The CDR3 totals 18 residues. V trimming: 5 bases; J trimming: 3 bases; junction bases outside the gene matches: 12. CDR1 is MGHRA and CDR2 is YSYEKL in the germline V gene. The CDR3 DNA is TGCGCCAGCAGCTTTAGACTAGCGGGGGATCCCGAGACAGATACGCAGTATTTT. This gives the protein CASSFRLAGDPETDTQYF.

V and J are TRBV2 and TRBJ2-3; 9 nucleotides line up with TRBD1. Germline CDR1 SNHLY, CDR2 FYNNEI. CDR3 length: 15 residues. Trimming took 2 bases from V and 4 from J; bases not matched to a gene: 4. CDR3 DNA: TGTGCCAGCAGTGAATTGGGACAGGGACCAGATACGCAGTATTTT. Amino acid sequence: CASSELGQGPDTQYF. Full variable domain (remainder filled in from reference TRBV2 and TRBJ2-3): EPEVTQTPSHQVTQMGQEVILRCVPISNHLYFYWYRQILGQKVEFLVSFYNNEISEKSEIFDDQFSVERPDGSNFTLKIRSTKLEDSAMYFCASSELGQGPDTQYFGPGTRLTVL.

The rearrangement links TRBV7-9 to TRBJ1-5; 7 bases agree with TRBD1. Germline V CDR1 and CDR2: SEHNR, FQNEAQ (reference sequence). This CDR3 comprises 13 residues. The ends lost 6 bases at V and 5 bases at J; junction bases unmatched: 4. The CDR3 DNA reads as TGTGCCAGCAGGAACACAGGGGATCAGCCCCAGCATTTT. Translation gives CASRNTGDQPQHF.